This T cell receptor (beta chain) is from a study of glioma-infiltrating T cells after dendritic cell vaccination. Findings and limits, study-wide: The cohort had few patients with full blood and tumor sets.

Time point meaning: after dendritic cell vaccination, including at tumor progression/relapse. Only patients with spare fresh-frozen tumor and over two years of follow-up were included. The table came from immunoSEQ multiplex PCR; TCRdb's copy has only in-frame clones and leaves some out. The data hold roughly 100,000 clones, with around 90% observed a single time. Concerning this clone: The antigen is unknown.

The CDR3 runs 17 residues. This receptor was taken from a human donor with glioblastoma. The chain couples TRBV12-2 to TRBJ1-5; the table's D gene call, TRBD1, was not cross checked with the DNA. TRBV12-2 is a documented pseudogene. The specimen was blood, collected after dendritic cell vaccination. The CDR3 DNA is TGTGCAAGTTTGGGACAGGGTCCCCTTTATAGCAATCAGCCCCAGCATTTT. Its translation is CASLGQGPLYSNQPQHF.